This T cell receptor beta chain was identified in a study of cytomegalovirus exposure and HLA in healthy donors. Study details: Of all 400 or so donors who were genotyped, roughly 81% belonged to the Caucasian-associated ancestry cluster.

Germline CDR1 is SGDLS and CDR2 is YYNGEE. V lost 3 bases and J lost 3; bases outside the gene matches: 13. This CDR3 has 18 amino acids. A remark on this clone: The antigen remains undetermined.

Findings and caveats of the study: Earlier findings revealed that most TCR beta V segments proved productive either about 87% or about 30% of the time. The majority of TCR sequences were rare, yet some public TCRs appeared in many donors.

The PCR ran on 60 Vbeta and 13 Jbeta primers. The repertoire was sequenced with immunoSEQ multiplex PCR; TCRdb's copy has only in-frame clones and lacks some. In the table there are 95,000 to 150,000 clones, roughly 70% of which are singletons. Healthy bone marrow donors made up the donors. The chain combines TRBV9 with TRBJ2-7; the match to TRBD1 covers 12 bases. The specimen sequenced was PBMCs. The origin of this receptor is a woman aged 40 to 49 in good health and CMV-seronegative. CDR3 in amino acids: CASSARDRGLLGHYEQYF. The CDR3 DNA reads as TGTGCCAGCAGCGCCCGGGACAGGGGGCTATTAGGGCACTACGAGCAGTACTTC.